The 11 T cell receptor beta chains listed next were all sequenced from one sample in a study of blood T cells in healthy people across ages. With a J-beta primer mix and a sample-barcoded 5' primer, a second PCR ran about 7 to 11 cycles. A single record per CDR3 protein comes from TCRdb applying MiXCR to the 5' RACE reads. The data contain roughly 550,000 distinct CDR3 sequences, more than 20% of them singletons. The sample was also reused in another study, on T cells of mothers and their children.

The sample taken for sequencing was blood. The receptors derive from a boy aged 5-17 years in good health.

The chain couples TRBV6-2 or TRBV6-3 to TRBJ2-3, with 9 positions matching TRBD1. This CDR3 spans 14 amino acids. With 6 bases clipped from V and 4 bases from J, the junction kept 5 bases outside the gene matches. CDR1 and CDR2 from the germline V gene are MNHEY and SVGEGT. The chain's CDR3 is CASSGTGSADTQYF. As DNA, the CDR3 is TGTGCCAGCAGCGGGACAGGGTCAGCAGATACGCAGTATTTT.

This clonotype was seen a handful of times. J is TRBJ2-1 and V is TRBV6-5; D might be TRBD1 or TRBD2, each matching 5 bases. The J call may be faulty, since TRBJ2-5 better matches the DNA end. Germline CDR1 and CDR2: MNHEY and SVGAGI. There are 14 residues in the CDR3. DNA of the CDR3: TGTGCCAGCCGGGACGCGGAATATCACGGGACCCAGTACTTC. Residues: CASRDAEYHGTQYF.

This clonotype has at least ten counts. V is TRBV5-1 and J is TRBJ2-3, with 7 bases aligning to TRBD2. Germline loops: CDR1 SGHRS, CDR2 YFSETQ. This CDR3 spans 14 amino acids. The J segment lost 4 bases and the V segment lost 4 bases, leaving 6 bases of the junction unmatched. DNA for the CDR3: TGCGCCAGCAGCCCCGTTGGGGGGGCAGATACGCAGTATTTT. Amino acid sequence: CASSPVGGADTQYF.

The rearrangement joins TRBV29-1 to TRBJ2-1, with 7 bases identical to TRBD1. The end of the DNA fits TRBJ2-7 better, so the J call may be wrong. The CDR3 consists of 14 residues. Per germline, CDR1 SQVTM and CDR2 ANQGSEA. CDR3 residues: CSAVTTGKYYEQYF. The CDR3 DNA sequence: TGCAGCGCTGTGACGACAGGGAAATACTACGAGCAGTACTTC.

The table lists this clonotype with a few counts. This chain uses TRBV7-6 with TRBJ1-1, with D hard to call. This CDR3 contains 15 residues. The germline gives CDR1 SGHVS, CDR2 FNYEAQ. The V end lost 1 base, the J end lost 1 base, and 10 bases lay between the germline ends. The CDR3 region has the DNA TGTGCCAGCAGCTTAGATACCCACCAGAACACTGAAGCTTTCTTT. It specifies CASSLDTHQNTEAFF. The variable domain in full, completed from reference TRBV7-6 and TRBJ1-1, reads GAGVSQSPRYKVTKRGQDVALRCDPISGHVSLYWYRQALGQGPEFLTYFNYEAQQDKSGLPNDRFSAERPEGSISTLTIQRTEQRDSAMYRCASSLDTHQNTEAFFGQGTRLTVV.

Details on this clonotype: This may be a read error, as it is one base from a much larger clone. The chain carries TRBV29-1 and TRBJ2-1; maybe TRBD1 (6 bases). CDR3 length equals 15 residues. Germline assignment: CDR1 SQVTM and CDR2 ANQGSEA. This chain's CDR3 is CSVIRGYYSHNEQFF. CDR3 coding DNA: TGCAGCGTCATAAGGGGGTACTACTCCCACAATGAGCAGTTCTTC.

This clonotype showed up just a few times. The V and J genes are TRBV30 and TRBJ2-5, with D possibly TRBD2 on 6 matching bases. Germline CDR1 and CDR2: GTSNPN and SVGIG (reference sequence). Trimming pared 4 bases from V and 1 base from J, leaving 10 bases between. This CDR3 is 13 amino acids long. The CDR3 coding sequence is TGTGCCTGGAAGTCGGGGGTCCAAGAGACCCAGTACTTC. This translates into CAWKSGVQETQYF.

Here the CDR3 reads CASSVGDRAFEAFF. The DNA of the CDR3 is TGTGCCAGCAGCGTAGGGGACAGGGCTTTTGAAGCTTTCTTT. The chain combines TRBV9 with TRBJ1-1, with TRBD1 matching 9 bases. J lost 7 bases, V lost 0 bases, and 4 bases had no gene match. The CDR3 consists of 14 residues. Germline assignment: CDR1 SGDLS and CDR2 YYNGEE.

CDR3 sequence: CASSDGQGALDEQYF. The DNA of the CDR3 is TGTGCCAGCTCCGATGGACAGGGGGCCTTGGACGAGCAGTACTTC. This rearrangement joins TRBV18 to TRBJ2-7; 11 bases are a match to TRBD1. The germline gives CDR1 KGHSH, CDR2 LQKENI. The V gene end was trimmed by 6 bases and the J gene end by 5 bases; junction bases not matched to a gene: 9. This CDR3 is built from 15 residues.

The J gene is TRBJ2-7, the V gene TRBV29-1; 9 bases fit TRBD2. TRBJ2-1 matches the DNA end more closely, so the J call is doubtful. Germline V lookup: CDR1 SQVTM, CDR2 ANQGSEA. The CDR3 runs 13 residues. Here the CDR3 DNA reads TGCAGCGTTGAAGAACTAGCGGGCAATGAGCAGTTCTTC. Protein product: CSVEELAGNEQFF.

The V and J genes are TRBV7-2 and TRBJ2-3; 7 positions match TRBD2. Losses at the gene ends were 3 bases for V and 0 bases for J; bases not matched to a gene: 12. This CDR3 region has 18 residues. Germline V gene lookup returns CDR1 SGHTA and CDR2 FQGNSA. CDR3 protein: CASSFRLSGNPSTDTQYF. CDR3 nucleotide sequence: TGTGCCAGCAGCTTTCGCTTAAGCGGGAATCCTAGCACAGATACGCAGTATTTT.